These T cell receptor beta chains were read from a single sample in a study of cytomegalovirus exposure and HLA in healthy donors. Data came from immunoSEQ multiplex PCR; TCRdb stores just in-frame clones and leaves some out. This sample yields fewer than 140,000 clones, of which 75% are seen a single time; 2.5% to 3.5% belongs to the top ten. Source material: PBMCs. The receptor source for this set is a male donor in good health and CMV-seropositive. Each CDR3 is given with its conserved first and last residue. D genes are given only for firm matches. Clone size is stated in some rows and not others, as once, few, many or a class when expanded.

>TRBJ2-5|NA|TRBV19|NA
TGTGCCAGTAGTATGGGGAAGGGGGAGACCCAGTACTTC
CASSMGKGETQYF
>TRBJ1-1|NA|TRBV7-9|few
TGTGCCAGCAGCCCCCAGGATTCGAACACTGAAGCTTTCTTT
CASSPQDSNTEAFF
>TRBJ2-7|TRBD1|TRBV10-3|NA
TGTGCCATCAGTGAATGGGGACAGGCTAACGAGCAGTACTTC
CAISEWGQANEQYF
>TRBJ2-6|TRBD1|TRBV7-9|NA
TGTGCCAGCAGCCGCCTCCGGGACAGGGGGGCTGGGGCCAACGTCCTGACTTTC
CASSRLRDRGAGANVLTF
>TRBJ2-5|NA|TRBV19|few
TGTGCCAGTAGTATACAGGGGTGGGAGACCCAGTACTTC
CASSIQGWETQYF
>TRBJ1-1|NA|TRBV5-4|NA
TGTGCCAGCAGCTCCGCCCCAGGTGGGGGGACTGAAGCTTTCTTT
CASSSAPGGGTEAFF
>TRBJ2-7|NA|TRBV6-5|NA
TGTGCCAGCAGTTACGGGCTCAACTCCTACGAGCAGTACTTC
CASSYGLNSYEQYF
>TRBJ2-1|TRBD1|TRBV30|NA
TGTGCCTGGAGCGCCGGGACAGGGGTTAACAATGAGCAGTTCTTC
CAWSAGTGVNNEQFF
>TRBJ2-3|TRBD2|TRBV29-1|NA
TGCAGCGTCGTCGCTAGCGGGATAGGCGATACGCAGTATTTT
CSVVASGIGDTQYF
>TRBJ2-7|TRBD2|TRBV5-4|few
TGTGCCAGCAGCTTGGAGTCAGCGGGGGGGCCCTACGAGCAGTACTTC
CASSLESAGGPYEQYF
>TRBJ1-1|TRBD1|TRBV18|NA
TGTGCCAGCTCAGCGGACAGGGGAGACACTGAAGCTTTCTTT
CASSADRGDTEAFF
>TRBJ2-7|NA|TRBV5-4|NA
TGTGCCAGCAGCTCCCCCTTGGCGGGGATGGTCTACGAGCAGTACTTC
CASSSPLAGMVYEQYF
>TRBJ2-1|NA|TRBV27|NA
TGTGCCAGCAGTTTAGCGGGTAGCTCCTACAATGAGCAGTTCTTC
CASSLAGSSYNEQFF
>TRBJ2-7|NA|TRBV11-1|NA
TGTGCCAGCGGAACAGAGCCCTACGAGCAGTACTTC
CASGTEPYEQYF
>TRBJ1-6|NA|TRBV4-1|NA
TGCGCCAGCAGCGATAATCAGTCACCCCTCCACTTT
CASSDNQSPLHF
>TRBJ2-7|TRBD1|TRBV2|few
TGTGCCAGCAGGATGACAGGGTACGAGCAGTACTTC
CASRMTGYEQYF
>TRBJ1-5|TRBD1|TRBV2|NA
TGTGCCAGCCGGACAGGGGAGAGTCAGCCCCAGCATTTT
CASRTGESQPQHF
>TRBJ2-7|TRBD1|TRBV29-1|NA
TGCAGCGTTGAAGACTGGAGACAGGGGGCGGAGGGCGAGCAGTACTTC
CSVEDWRQGAEGEQYF
>TRBJ1-4|NA|TRBV5-1|NA
TGCGCCAGCAGCTTGGTCGGGGGGATTAATGAAAAACTGTTTTTT
CASSLVGGINEKLFF
>TRBJ2-7|TRBD2|TRBV13|NA
TGTGCCAGCAGTCTTAGCGGGCGAGGCTACGAGCAGTACTTC
CASSLSGRGYEQYF
>TRBJ2-7|TRBD2|TRBV18|NA
TGTGCCAGCTCACCAAGCGGGGGGAGCTCCTACGAGCAGTACTTC
CASSPSGGSSYEQYF
>TRBJ1-2|NA|TRBV7-9|NA
TGTGCCAGCAGCTTATCCGTTAGTGGCTACACCTTC
CASSLSVSGYTF
>TRBJ2-2|NA|TRBV15|once
TGTGCCACCAGACAGGCCGAGAACACCGGGGAGCTGTTTTTT
CATRQAENTGELFF
>TRBJ2-7|NA|TRBV5-1|NA
TGCGCCAGCAGCTTGAGAATGAAGGTGTCTGTTGACTCGGACGAGCAGTACTTC
CASSLRMKVSVDSDEQYF
>TRBJ1-2|NA|TRBV5-1|NA
TGCGCCAGCAGCTTCGAGACAGAGGAGATTTATAACTATGGCTACACCTTC
CASSFETEEIYNYGYTF
>TRBJ1-5|NA|TRBV7-8|once
TGTGCCAGCACCTCCCAGTTCGTCAGGGCTCAGCCCCAGAATTTT
CASTSQFVRAQPQNF
>TRBJ2-3|NA|TRBV5-1|few
TGCGCCAGCAGCCCGCAAGCCCTTAGCACAGATACGCAGTATTTT
CASSPQALSTDTQYF
>TRBJ1-3|NA|TRBV2|NA
TGTGCCAGCAGTGAAGGGCTCGGAAACACCATATATTTT
CASSEGLGNTIYF
>TRBJ2-7|TRBD1|TRBV2|NA
TGTGCCAGCAGTGATACTAGACAGGGAGCTAGAGAGCAGTACTTC
CASSDTRQGAREQYF
>TRBJ2-7|TRBD1|TRBV30|NA
TGTGCCTGGAGTGTTCCCTCTACAGGGGGCGAGCAGTACTTC
CAWSVPSTGGEQYF
>TRBJ2-2|NA|TRBV5-1|NA
TGCGCCAGCAGCACCCCGAGGCGAGACGGAGGAACGGGGTTAACCGGGGAGCTGTTTTTT
CASSTPRRDGGTGLTGELFF
>TRBJ2-1|TRBD1|TRBV6-5|NA
TGTGCCAGCAGTTATTTTCGGACAGGGGCGTACAATGAGCAGTTCTTC
CASSYFRTGAYNEQFF
>TRBJ1-2|NA|TRBV5-1|NA
TGCGCCAGCAGCTTGGACAGGGCGCAGTATGGCTACACCTTC
CASSLDRAQYGYTF
>TRBJ2-3|TRBD2|TRBV7-2|NA
TGTGCCAGCAGCTTAGGACTAGCGGGGGGGTCCACAGATACGCAGTATTTT
CASSLGLAGGSTDTQYF
>TRBJ1-4|NA|TRBV30|NA
TGTGCCTGCATCAGGGCGAGTTTTGAAAAACTGTTTTTT
CACIRASFEKLFF
>TRBJ2-2|TRBD1|TRBV6-5|NA
TGTGCCACCCGACAGGGCCTGAACACCGGGGAGCTGTTTTTT
CATRQGLNTGELFF
>TRBJ2-3|NA|TRBV19|NA
TGTGCCAGTAGTACAGTTTCTTCCACAGATACGCAGTATTTT
CASSTVSSTDTQYF
>TRBJ1-1|NA|TRBV18|NA
TGTGCCAGCTCACCTGTCGTGAACACTGAAGCTTTCTTT
CASSPVVNTEAFF
>TRBJ2-1|NA|TRBV7-2|NA
TGTGCCAGCAGTCTTGGCTATGTAGTATCCCGAGGTAATGAGCAGTTCTTC
CASSLGYVVSRGNEQFF
>TRBJ2-7|TRBD1|TRBV20-1|once
TGCAGTGCAGACAGGGGTATCGAGCAATACTTC
CSADRGIEQYF
>TRBJ1-1|NA|TRBV30|NA
TGTGCCTGGAGTGTAGGACAGCTGAACACTGAAGCTTTCTTT
CAWSVGQLNTEAFF
>TRBJ1-3|NA|TRBV15|few
TGTGCCACCAGCAGAGATTCGGGAACTGGAAACACCATATATTTT
CATSRDSGTGNTIYF
>TRBJ1-4|NA|TRBV28|few
TGTGCCAGCAGTAGCCAAAACGAGGAGGAAAAACTGTTTTTT
CASSSQNEEEKLFF
>TRBJ2-7|TRBD1|TRBV6-5|NA
TGTGCCAGCAGTCTCTCCAGGACAGGGGCGGTCGAGCAGTACTTC
CASSLSRTGAVEQYF
>TRBJ2-1|TRBD1|TRBV7-6|NA
TGTGCCACCGCGCGGACAGGGATAAACAATGAGCAGTTCTTC
CATARTGINNEQFF
>TRBJ1-1|TRBD1|TRBV18|NA
TGTGCCAGCTCACCGATTCGACAGGGAGTGAACACTGAAGCTTTCTTT
CASSPIRQGVNTEAFF
>TRBJ1-2|TRBD1|TRBV2|NA
TGTGCCAGCAGAAAGGACAGGGGGTTTAACTATGGCTACACCTTC
CASRKDRGFNYGYTF
>TRBJ1-1|NA|TRBV27|NA
TGTGCCAGCAGCCTGGGACAGAACACTGAAGCTTTCTTT
CASSLGQNTEAFF
>TRBJ1-2|TRBD1|TRBV28|few
TGTGCCAGCAGTTTATTGGGGACAGGGCAAGACTATGGCTACACCTTC
CASSLLGTGQDYGYTF